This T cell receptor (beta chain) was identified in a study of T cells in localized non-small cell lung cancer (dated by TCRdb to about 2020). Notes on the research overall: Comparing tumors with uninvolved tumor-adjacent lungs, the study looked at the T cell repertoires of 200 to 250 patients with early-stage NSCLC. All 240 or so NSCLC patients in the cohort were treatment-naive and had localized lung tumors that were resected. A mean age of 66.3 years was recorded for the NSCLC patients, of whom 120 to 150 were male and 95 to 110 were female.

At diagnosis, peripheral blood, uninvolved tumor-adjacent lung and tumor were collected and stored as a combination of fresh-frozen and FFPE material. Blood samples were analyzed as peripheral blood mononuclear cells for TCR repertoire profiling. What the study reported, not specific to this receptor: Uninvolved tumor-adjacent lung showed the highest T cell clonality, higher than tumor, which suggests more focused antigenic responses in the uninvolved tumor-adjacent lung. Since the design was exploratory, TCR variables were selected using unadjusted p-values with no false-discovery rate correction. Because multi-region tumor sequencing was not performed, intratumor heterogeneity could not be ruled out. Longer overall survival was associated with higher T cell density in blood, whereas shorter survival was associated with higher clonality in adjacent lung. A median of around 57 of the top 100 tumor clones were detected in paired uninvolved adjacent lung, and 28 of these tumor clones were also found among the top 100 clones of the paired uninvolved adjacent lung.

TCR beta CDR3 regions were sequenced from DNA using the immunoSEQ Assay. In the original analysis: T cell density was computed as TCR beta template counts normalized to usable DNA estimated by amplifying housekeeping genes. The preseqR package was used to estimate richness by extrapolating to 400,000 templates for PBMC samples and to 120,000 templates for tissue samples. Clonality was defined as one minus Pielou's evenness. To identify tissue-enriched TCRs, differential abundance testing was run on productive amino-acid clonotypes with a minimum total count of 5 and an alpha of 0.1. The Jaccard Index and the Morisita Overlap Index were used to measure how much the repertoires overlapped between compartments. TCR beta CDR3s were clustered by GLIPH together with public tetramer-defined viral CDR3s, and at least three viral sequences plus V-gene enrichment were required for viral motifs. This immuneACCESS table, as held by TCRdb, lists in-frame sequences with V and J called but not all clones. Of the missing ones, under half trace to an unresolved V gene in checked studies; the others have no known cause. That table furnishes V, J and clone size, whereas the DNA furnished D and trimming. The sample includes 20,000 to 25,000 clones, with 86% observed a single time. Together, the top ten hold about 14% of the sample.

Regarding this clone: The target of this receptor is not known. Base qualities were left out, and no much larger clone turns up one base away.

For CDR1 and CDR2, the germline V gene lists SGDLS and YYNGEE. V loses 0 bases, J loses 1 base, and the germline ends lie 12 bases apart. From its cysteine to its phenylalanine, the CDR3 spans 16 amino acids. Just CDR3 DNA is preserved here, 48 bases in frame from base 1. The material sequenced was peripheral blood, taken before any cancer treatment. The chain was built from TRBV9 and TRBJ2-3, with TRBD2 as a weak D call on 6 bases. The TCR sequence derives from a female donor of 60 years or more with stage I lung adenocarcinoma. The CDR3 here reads CASSVEESGGTDTQYF. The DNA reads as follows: TGTGCCAGCAGCGTAGAAGAATCGGGGGGCACAGATACGCAGTATTTT.